These T cell receptor beta chains were read from a single sample in a study of blood T cell repertoires in COVID-19. TCRdb's table, derived via immunoSEQ multiplex PCR, lists solely in-frame clones and lacks some. The sample contains fewer than 75,000 clones, roughly 80% of which appear only once. The sample consisted of peripheral blood. These receptors all come from a man between 60 and 70 years old with acute or convalescent COVID-19. CDR3s include the opening cysteine and the closing phenylalanine or tryptophan. D genes are given only for firm matches. The size entry is marked missing in some rows and otherwise reads once, few, many or a size class.

j_gene: TRBJ1-1
d_gene: .
len: 12
v_gene: TRBV6-5
abundance: .
CDR3nt: TGTGCCGTCCGGGATATGAACACTGAAGCTTTCTTT
CDR3aa: CAVRDMNTEAFF

j_gene: TRBJ1-1
d_gene: .
len: 13
v_gene: TRBV12-3/TRBV12-4
abundance: .
CDR3nt: TGTGCCAGCAGTTTGGACAGTGGCCCTGAAGCTTTCTTT
CDR3aa: CASSLDSGPEAFF

j_gene: TRBJ2-3
d_gene: TRBD2
len: 14
v_gene: TRBV5-4
abundance: .
CDR3nt: TGTGCCAGCAGCTTGGAGAGTAGCGGGGGGTCGCAGTATTTT
CDR3aa: CASSLESSGGSQYF

j_gene: TRBJ1-5
d_gene: .
len: 15
v_gene: TRBV4-1
abundance: once
CDR3nt: TGCGCCAGCAGCCAAGTGGGGGCGGAGAATCAGCCCCAGCATTTT
CDR3aa: CASSQVGAENQPQHF

j_gene: TRBJ2-7
d_gene: .
len: 14
v_gene: TRBV5-1
abundance: .
CDR3nt: TGCGCCAGCAGCTTGGGAGGGTTGGGCTACGAGCAGTACTTC
CDR3aa: CASSLGGLGYEQYF

j_gene: TRBJ1-5
d_gene: .
len: 15
v_gene: TRBV19
abundance: .
CDR3nt: TGTGCCACTACCCTACAGGGTTATAGCAATCAGCCCCAGCATTTT
CDR3aa: CATTLQGYSNQPQHF

j_gene: TRBJ2-3
d_gene: TRBD2
len: 16
v_gene: TRBV5-1
abundance: .
CDR3nt: TGCGCCAGCAGCCCGGGACTAGCGGGTAACACAGATACGCAGTATTTT
CDR3aa: CASSPGLAGNTDTQYF

j_gene: TRBJ2-7
d_gene: TRBD1
len: 16
v_gene: TRBV11-2
abundance: .
CDR3nt: TGTGCCAGCAGCTTAAGGCCGGGACAGGGGGCCAAAGAGCAGTACTTC
CDR3aa: CASSLRPGQGAKEQYF

j_gene: TRBJ1-1
d_gene: .
len: 15
v_gene: TRBV28
abundance: .
CDR3nt: TGTGCCAGCAGTTTTCGGGGGGGGCGCAACACTGAAGCTTTCTTT
CDR3aa: CASSFRGGRNTEAFF

j_gene: TRBJ1-2
d_gene: .
len: 15
v_gene: TRBV6-5
abundance: .
CDR3nt: TGTGCCAGCAGTTTCCAGCAGGGAACTAACTATGGCTACACCTTC
CDR3aa: CASSFQQGTNYGYTF

j_gene: TRBJ1-2
d_gene: .
len: 17
v_gene: TRBV6-1
abundance: .
CDR3nt: TGTGCCAGCAGTGCCCGCTTTCCCATGGACAGAAAAGATGGCTACACCTTC
CDR3aa: CASSARFPMDRKDGYTF

j_gene: TRBJ2-7
d_gene: .
len: 13
v_gene: TRBV7-9
abundance: .
CDR3nt: TGTGCCAGCAGCCCTGGACTGATCTACGAGCAGTACTTC
CDR3aa: CASSPGLIYEQYF

j_gene: TRBJ1-5
d_gene: .
len: 13
v_gene: TRBV24-1
abundance: once
CDR3nt: TGTGCCACCAGTGGACAGCCCAATCAGCCCCAGCATTTT
CDR3aa: CATSGQPNQPQHF